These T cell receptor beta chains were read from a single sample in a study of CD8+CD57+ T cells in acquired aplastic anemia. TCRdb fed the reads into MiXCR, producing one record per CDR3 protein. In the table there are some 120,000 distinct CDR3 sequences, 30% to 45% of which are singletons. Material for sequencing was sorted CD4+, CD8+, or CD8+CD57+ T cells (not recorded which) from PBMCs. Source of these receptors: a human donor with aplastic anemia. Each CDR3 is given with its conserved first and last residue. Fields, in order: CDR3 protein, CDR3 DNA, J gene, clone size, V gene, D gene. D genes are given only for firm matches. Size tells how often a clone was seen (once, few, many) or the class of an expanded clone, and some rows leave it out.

CASSLANAQSTDTQYF TGCGCCAGCAGCTTGGCCAACGCCCAAAGCACAGATACGCAGTATTTT TRBJ2-3 many TRBV5-1 NA
CASRGTDSGNTIYF TGCGCCAGCCGCGGGACGGACTCTGGAAACACCATATATTTT TRBJ1-3 many TRBV5-1 NA
CSATLAGGIHEQFF TGCAGTGCGACCCTAGCGGGGGGGATCCATGAGCAGTTCTTC TRBJ2-1 NA TRBV20-1 TRBD2
CASSGSGSRTDMQYF TGTGCCAGCAGCGGTAGCGGGTCCCGCACAGATATGCAGTATTTT TRBJ2-3 few TRBV3-1 TRBD2
CASSVEARNTGELFF TGCGCCAGCAGTGTCGAGGCCAGAAACACCGGGGAGCTGTTTTTT TRBJ2-2 many TRBV10-1 NA
CSAHPGTGGGEQYF TGCAGTGCTCACCCTGGGACAGGGGGCGGCGAGCAGTACTTC TRBJ2-7 many TRBV20-1 TRBD1
CASSLSGLETQYF TGTGCCAGCAGCCTCAGCGGCCTAGAGACCCAGTACTTC TRBJ2-5 NA TRBV3-1 NA
CASSYSRGWPNEKLFF TGTGCCAGCAGTTACTCGAGAGGATGGCCTAATGAAAAACTGTTTTTT TRBJ1-4 NA TRBV6-2/TRBV6-3 NA
CASSEVEGRGGTEAFF TGTGCCAGCAGTGAAGTGGAAGGTAGGGGCGGCACTGAAGCTTTCTTT TRBJ1-1 NA TRBV6-1 NA
CASSVTGQGGYGYTF TGTGCCAGCAGCGTAACGGGACAGGGGGGCTATGGCTACACCTTC TRBJ1-2 many TRBV9 TRBD1
CASSYKGRGYGYTF TGTGCCAGCAGTTACAAAGGGCGAGGCTATGGCTACACCTTC TRBJ1-2 many TRBV6-5 NA
CASSLPGELFF TGTGCCAGCTCTCTTCCCGGGGAGCTGTTTTTT TRBJ2-2 NA TRBV18 NA
CSARDSLFSGNTIYF TGCAGTGCTAGGGACAGTCTTTTCTCTGGAAACACCATATATTTT TRBJ1-3 NA TRBV20-1 NA
CASSPRLEGLNYGYTF TGTGCCAGCAGCCCTCGGCTGGAGGGACTTAACTATGGCTACACCTTC TRBJ1-2 many TRBV7-8 NA
CATSDLNQPQHF TGTGCCACCAGTGATTTGAATCAGCCCCAGCATTTT TRBJ1-5 many TRBV24-1 NA
CASSQGQRSPLHF TGTGCCAGCAGCCAGGGACAACGTTCACCCCTCCACTTT TRBJ1-6 NA TRBV7-2 NA
CASSYGTGNLEAFF TGTGCCAGCAGTTACGGGACAGGGAACTTAGAAGCTTTCTTT TRBJ1-1 NA TRBV6-2/TRBV6-3 TRBD1
CATSRDLADYNEQFF TGTGCCACCAGCAGAGATCTAGCGGACTACAATGAGCAGTTCTTC TRBJ2-1 NA TRBV15 TRBD2
CASSSGGWGEAFF TGTGCCAGCAGCTCAGGGGGCTGGGGTGAAGCTTTCTTT TRBJ1-1 NA TRBV12-3/TRBV12-4 TRBD1
CASSDRAGGGEQYF TGTGCCAGCAGTGATCGAGCGGGAGGCGGCGAGCAGTACTTC TRBJ2-7 NA TRBV25-1 TRBD2
CASSTETNQPQHF TGTGCCAGTTCCACAGAGACCAATCAGCCCCAGCATTTT TRBJ1-5 many TRBV19 NA
CASSRDRLKETQYF TGTGCCAGCAGTCGGGACAGGTTGAAAGAGACCCAGTACTTC TRBJ2-5 few TRBV6-1 TRBD1
CASSLAGSGRGGYF TGTGCCAGCAGCTTGGCCGGTAGTGGACGCGGGGGGTACTTC TRBJ2-4 many TRBV5-6 TRBD2
CASSWSVGRNEKLFF TGTGCCAGCAGCTGGAGTGTGGGCCGTAATGAAAAACTGTTTTTT TRBJ1-4 many TRBV7-2 NA
CASSIDQGGETQYF TGTGCCAGTAGTATTGACCAAGGTGGAGAGACCCAGTACTTC TRBJ2-5 many TRBV19 NA
CASSRGYEQYF TGTGCCAGCTCACGGGGGTACGAGCAGTACTTC TRBJ2-7 many TRBV18 NA
CASALDWTGDYGYTF TGTGCCAGCGCGCTTGACTGGACAGGAGACTATGGCTACACCTTC TRBJ1-2 NA TRBV11-3 TRBD1